This TCR beta chain is from a study of T cells in pancreatic ductal adenocarcinoma. Worth noting for this clone: The antigen remains unidentified.

Trimming removed 2 bases at V and 0 bases at J, with 14 bases between. Germline loops: CDR1 SGHRS, CDR2 YFSETQ. The CDR3 consists of 16 residues. Findings of the study overall: Blood clonality (around 0.072) did not differ significantly from tumor (about 0.112). Tumor samples had fewer productive templates and approximately 8-fold fewer unique clonotypes than blood. Tumors hold more CD45RO+ effector T cells, which may bias toward lower diversity. The resected pancreatic cancer cohort was biased toward the minority with early-stage disease.

The selected patients with pancreatic ductal adenocarcinoma had surgery but no neoadjuvant therapy. TCRdb's copy holds only in-frame clones and misses some; the assay was immunoSEQ multiplex PCR. The data hold 16,000 or so clones, with roughly 89% observed a single time. The sequence was collected from a human donor with pancreatic ductal adenocarcinoma. The V and J genes are TRBV5-1 and TRBJ1-1, with unresolved D. The specimen was PBMCs. The CDR3 reads CASSLSLQSMNTEAFF. The CDR3 nucleotides are TGCGCCAGCAGCTTATCGTTACAGTCGATGAACACTGAAGCTTTCTTT.